This TCR beta chain is drawn from a study of low-dose radiotherapy and immunotherapy resistance in tumors. Study in general: Cyclophosphamide was given intravenously at 200 mg/m2 every two weeks, and each dose came one day before radiation and immunotherapy.

This clonotype was seen ten or more times. With V trimmed by 9 bases and J by 8 bases, 6 bases remained unmatched. The CDR3 loop spans 12 amino acids. Germline V CDR1 and CDR2: MDHEN, SYDVKM. The time point here: before trial treatment. Along with nivolumab and ipilimumab, donors received aspirin, low-dose cyclophosphamide and low-dose radiotherapy. TRAV- and TRBV-specific primers were used for first-strand cDNA, which covered alpha and beta chains. Over 20 PCR cycles, TCRs were amplified from a constant-region primer and V-primer adapter. Each CDR3 protein is one row after TCRdb ran MiXCR on the reads. The sample lists 80,000 to 95,000 distinct CDR3 sequences, roughly 9% occurring once.

The V and J genes are TRBV28 and TRBJ1-4; 7 nucleotides align to TRBD1. The sequencing used PBMCs, collected before treatment. This TCR came from a male donor with prostate cancer. CDR3 DNA sequence: TGTGCCAGTAAGGGGGCAAGGGAAAAACTGTTTTTT. Protein: CASKGAREKLFF.